This TCR beta chain emerged from a study of blood T cell repertoires in COVID-19. Only in-frame clones appear in the TCRdb table, and some are missing; sequencing was by immunoSEQ multiplex PCR. The sample lists about 210,000 clones; around 84% were seen once. The Seattle patients, enrolled during active infection, were followed longitudinally. The CDR3 covers 15 residues. CDR1 is SEHNR, CDR2 FQNEAQ, per germline (reference sequence). Trimming removed 2 bases at V and 4 bases at J, with 13 bases between. This receptor was taken from a woman of 80 years or more with COVID-19, enrolled during active disease. The rearrangement joins TRBV7-9 to TRBJ2-3; D is possibly TRBD2 (6 bases). Material: peripheral blood. CDR3 loop: CASSLWGDLADTQYF. The CDR3 DNA is TGTGCCAGCAGCTTATGGGGGGACCTTGCAGATACGCAGTATTTT.